The 3 T cell receptor beta chains reported below all come from one sample, sequenced in a study of T cells after yellow fever vaccination. TCRdb itself ran the 5' RACE reads through MiXCR, one entry per CDR3 protein. The sample lists over 110,000 distinct CDR3 sequences, roughly 8% occurring once. The material was CD4+ T cells sorted from PBMCs, obtained 5 days after the yellow fever booster vaccination. The receptors here all came from a man aged 25 to 40 who received the YFV17D yellow fever vaccine.

This clonotype occurred many times. This chain uses TRBV24-1 with TRBJ2-7, with 8 bases identical to TRBD2. Germline V gene sequence: CDR1 KGHDR, CDR2 SFDVKD. V dropped 2 bases and J dropped 5; count of bases not matched to a gene: 4. This CDR3 is 14 amino acids long. The CDR3 DNA sequence: TGTGCCACCAGTGATTCAAGAGCGGGAGACGAGCAGTACTTC. Translating gives CATSDSRAGDEQYF.

This clonotype has a count of ten or more. The chain recombines TRBV12-3 or TRBV12-4 with TRBJ2-1; no firm D call. V was pared by 4 bases and J by 9 bases, with 10 bases between. The CDR3 consists of 12 residues. The CDR3 DNA sequence: TGTGCCAGCAGTTCCCCCTACGGTGAGCAGTTCTTC. As protein: CASSSPYGEQFF.

In its sample, this clonotype was seen many times. The V call is TRBV20-1, the J call TRBJ2-2, with 7 bases identical to TRBD1. J gave up 2 bases and V 5 bases, and 14 bases lay outside the gene matches. Germline lookup yields CDR1 DFQATT and CDR2 SNEGSKA (reference sequence). This CDR3 region has 17 residues. CDR3 loop: CSARSHRQGGNTGELFF. CDR3 nucleotide sequence: TGCAGTGCTCGATCCCATCGACAGGGTGGTAACACCGGGGAGCTGTTTTTT.